This paragraph reports one TCR beta chain. Its antigen is currently unknown. Profiling relied on immunoSEQ multiplex PCR, and the TCRdb table lists in-frame clones only, not all of them. The table has about 140,000 clones, roughly 77% seen once. This record comes from a study of cytotoxic CD8 clonotypes in ibrutinib-treated CLL. Study-wide points: Patients showed higher baseline clonality than age-matched healthy donors, and it tracked circulating CD8+ T-cell counts.

This CDR3 spans 13 amino acids. The V and J ends lost 0 bases and 1 base respectively, with 2 bases between them. From germline, CDR1 is ENHRY and CDR2 SYGVKD. Library input was roughly 1.8 micrograms of DNA from cryopreserved PBMCs. The chain links TRBV10-3 to TRBJ2-3; D remains unclear. This TCR was recovered from a human donor with chronic lymphocytic leukemia. The sequences come from PBMCs, collected after 12 months of ibrutinib treatment. CDR3 bases: TGTGCCATCAGTGAGTCTCGCACAGATACGCAGTATTTT. Translating gives CAISESRTDTQYF.